The 31 T cell receptor beta chains below all came from one sample that was sequenced in a study of blood T cell repertoires in COVID-19. Some clones are missing from TCRdb's copy, which holds only in-frame ones; the method was immunoSEQ multiplex PCR. The table includes fewer than 250,000 clones, roughly 84% detected once. Source material: PBMCs or T cells enriched from blood (not recorded which). Receptor source: a man aged 25 to 40 in a cohort exposed to, infected with or recovered from COVID-19 (not recorded which).

The chain carries TRBV3-1 (or the pseudogene TRBV3-2) and TRBJ1-4; D gene ambiguous. CDR3 length: 14 residues. V lost 5 bases to trimming and J lost 8 bases, with 15 bases between them. The V gene's germline CDR1 is LGHDT and CDR2 YNNKEL (reference sequence). CDR3 region: CASSTRESSEKLFF. CDR3 in DNA: TGTGCCAGCAGCACGCGGGAGTCCTCGGAAAAACTGTTTTTT.

The V gene is TRBV14, the J gene TRBJ2-1; the D is unclear. This CDR3 contains 13 residues. Trimming stripped 3 bases from V and 1 base from J, with 4 bases between. Germline-derived CDR1 and CDR2 are SGHDN and FVKESK. CDR3 in amino acids: CASSHRSYNEQFF. The CDR3, as DNA: TGTGCCAGCAGCCATCGGTCCTACAATGAGCAGTTCTTC.

The chain uses TRBV7-9 and TRBJ1-3; weak D call: TRBD1 (6 bases). This CDR3 has 16 amino acids. V shed 4 bases and J shed 0 bases, with 13 bases lying between them. The V gene's germline CDR1 is SEHNR and CDR2 FQNEAQ (reference sequence). The CDR3 reads CASSSRRGISGNTIYF. The CDR3, as DNA: TGTGCCAGCAGCTCGCGCAGGGGAATCTCTGGAAACACCATATATTTT.

The V gene is TRBV2, the J gene TRBJ1-1; D unclear. The CDR3 sequence is 12 residues long. V gave up 8 bases and J gave up 8 bases, with 15 bases separating them. Germline CDR1 reads SNHLY; CDR2 reads FYNNEI. The CDR3 DNA follows: TGTGCCAGCCCCGAACTCACGGGGGAAGCTTTCTTT. Amino acid sequence: CASPELTGEAFF.

Here the CDR3 reads CASSPDRWGGDPTDEQFF. For the CDR3, the DNA is TGTGCCAGCAGCCCCGACAGATGGGGGGGTGATCCTACCGATGAGCAGTTCTTC. This sequence joins TRBV3-1 (or the pseudogene TRBV3-2) and TRBJ2-1; TRBD2 agrees at 7 bases. Germline CDR1 and CDR2: LGHDT and YNNKEL (reference sequence). The CDR3 contains 18 residues. V shed 4 bases, J shed 8 bases, and the junction held 20 bases outside the gene matches.

The chain has TRBV5-4 and TRBJ2-5, with D perhaps TRBD2 (6 bases). Per the germline V gene, CDR1 is SGHNT and CDR2 is YYREEE (reference sequence). V lost 3 bases and J 4 bases, leaving 13 bases between the germline ends. This CDR3 is 14 amino acids long. The chain's CDR3 is CASSSAGTGETQYF. The CDR3 DNA sequence: TGTGCCAGCAGCTCCGCGGGGACGGGAGAGACCCAGTACTTC.

The chain links TRBV12-5 to TRBJ1-2; TRBD1 might be the D (6 bases). The CDR3 contains 16 residues. Germline V gene data show CDR1 as LGHNT and CDR2 as FRNRAP. V was cut by 0 bases and J by 6 bases, with 17 bases left in between. CDR3 protein: CASGLVDPGASHGYTF. In nucleotides, the CDR3 is TGTGCTAGTGGTTTGGTAGACCCAGGGGCGTCCCATGGCTACACCTTC.

The CDR3 region is CASSFLLQGANQPQHF. CDR3 in DNA: TGTGCCAGCAGTTTTCTCCTGCAGGGGGCGAATCAGCCCCAGCATTTT. V usage is TRBV28 and J usage is TRBJ1-5; the match to TRBD1 covers 8 bases. The trim removed 3 bases at V and 4 bases at J, leaving 8 bases unmatched. This CDR3 has 16 residues. CDR1 and CDR2 (germline): MDHEN, SYDVKM.

The chain combines TRBV9 with TRBJ2-7; 9 bases map to TRBD2. Trimming cost V 3 bases and J 3 bases; bases outside gene matches: 7. The length of the CDR3 is 15 residues. The germline CDR1 and CDR2 sequences are SGDLS and YYNGEE. CDR3 DNA sequence: TGTGCCAGCAGCGCCGCCCGGACTAGCGACTACGAGCAGTACTTC. Protein product: CASSAARTSDYEQYF.

This clone appeared a single time. This chain uses TRBV18 with TRBJ1-2, with 9 bases fitting TRBD1. Trimming cost V 6 bases and J 3 bases; bases outside gene matches: 8. CDR1 KGHSH and CDR2 LQKENI come from the germline V gene. CDR3 length: 15 residues. In DNA, the CDR3 is TGTGCCAGCTCGCCTAACAGGGGGCAAGACTATGGCTACACCTTC. Its protein is CASSPNRGQDYGYTF.

This clone was detected a few times. This chain uses TRBV3-1 (or the pseudogene TRBV3-2) with TRBJ2-2; D may be TRBD2 (5 bases). The CDR3 totals 17 residues. The germline V gene has CDR1 LGHDT and CDR2 YNNKEL (reference sequence). V was trimmed by 0 bases and J by 4 bases, leaving 15 bases between them. The CDR3 here is CASSQESPTAGTGELFF. Here the CDR3 DNA reads TGTGCCAGCAGCCAAGAATCCCCCACCGCGGGCACCGGGGAGCTGTTTTTT.

The gene calls are TRBV3-1 (or the pseudogene TRBV3-2) and TRBJ2-7; 14 positions match TRBD2. CDR3 size: 18 residues. Per the germline V gene, CDR1 is LGHDT and CDR2 is YNNKEL (reference sequence). Germline trimming cut 2 bases from V and 2 bases from J; bases unmatched to any gene: 8. The CDR3 DNA reads as TGTGCCAGCAGCCAATGGAGACTAGCGGGAGGGGTCCCCTACGAGCAGTACTTC. This translates into CASSQWRLAGGVPYEQYF.

The CDR3 spells CASSRTVRTSYEQYF. The CDR3 DNA reads as TGTGCCAGCAGCCGCACCGTGAGGACTTCCTACGAGCAGTACTTC. The genes are TRBV3-1 (or the pseudogene TRBV3-2) and TRBJ2-7; D may be TRBD2 (5 bases). This CDR3 comprises 15 residues. Germline CDR1 reads LGHDT; CDR2 reads YNNKEL (reference sequence). V lost 4 bases to trimming and J lost 1 base, with 14 bases between them.

This rearrangement joins TRBV15 to TRBJ2-2; the D is unclear. V lost 0 bases and J lost 1, with 15 bases in between. CDR1 and CDR2 (germline): LNHNV, YYDKDF (reference sequence). The CDR3 contains 18 residues. CDR3 nucleotide sequence: TGTGCCACCAGCAGAGATCTTTTCGCGTGGAGGAACACCGGGGAGCTGTTTTTT. Its protein is CATSRDLFAWRNTGELFF.

This chain joins TRBV27 and TRBJ1-2; maybe TRBD1 (5 bases). Trimming removed 1 base at V and 2 bases at J, with 11 bases between. In germline, CDR1 is MNHEY, CDR2 SMNVEV (reference sequence). The CDR3 is 15 amino acids. The CDR3 DNA is TGTGCCAGCAGTTTATTGCAGGGTGGGAACTATGGCTACACCTTC. Its translation is CASSLLQGGNYGYTF.

The V gene is TRBV7-9, the J gene TRBJ1-2; the D is unclear. CDR3 size: 13 residues. Trimming took 3 bases from V and 6 from J, leaving 11 bases between them. Germline V gene data show CDR1 as SEHNR and CDR2 as FQNEAQ (reference sequence). CDR3 protein: CASSFADIDGYTF. CDR3 bases: TGTGCCAGCAGCTTCGCGGATATTGATGGCTACACCTTC.

The V and J genes are TRBV7-2 and TRBJ1-2, with a tentative D call TRBD1 (5 bases). Germline CDR1 SGHTA, CDR2 FQGNSA. V lost 1 base, J lost 8 bases, and 17 bases lay in between. The CDR3 totals 15 residues. CDR3 nucleotides: TGTGCCAGCAGCTTAGTCCCGGGGGAGACTAGGGGCTACACCTTC. Encoded protein: CASSLVPGETRGYTF.

This clone was recorded once. This chain links TRBV24-1 with TRBJ2-7; possibly TRBD2 for D (6 bases). V lost 2 bases to trimming and J lost 1 base, with 8 bases between them. CDR3 length equals 14 residues. Germline assignment: CDR1 KGHDR and CDR2 SFDVKD. The CDR3 here is CATSDSGRSYEQYF. For the CDR3, the DNA is TGTGCCACCAGTGATTCAGGGAGGTCCTACGAGCAGTACTTC.

This clone was found once. V gene TRBV6-5 combines with J gene TRBJ1-5; possible D gene TRBD1, 5 bases. Germline CDR1 reads MNHEY; CDR2 reads SVGAGI. This CDR3 has 15 residues. With 9 bases removed from V and 1 base from J, the gap between germline ends came to 16 bases. CDR3 DNA sequence: TGTGCCAGTAAAATTGGAGGGGAGAGCAATCAGCCCCAGCATTTT. It codes for CASKIGGESNQPQHF.

V and J are TRBV5-4 and TRBJ2-2; 10 bases agree with TRBD1. The trim removed 3 bases at V and 3 bases at J, leaving 11 bases unmatched. Germline CDR1 reads SGHNT; CDR2 reads YYREEE (reference sequence). The CDR3 spans 18 residues. The CDR3 region has the DNA TGTGCCAGCAGCTCGTCCCGGGACAGGGGTTGGGACACCGGGGAGCTGTTTTTT. Its protein product is CASSSSRDRGWDTGELFF. Filled out from reference TRBV5-4 and TRBJ2-2, the complete variable domain reads ETGVTQSPTHLIKTRGQQVTLRCSSQSGHNTVSWYQQALGQGPQFIFQYYREEENGRGNFPPRFSGLQFPNYSSELNVNALELDDSALYLCASSSSRDRGWDTGELFFGEGSRLTVL.

The rearrangement uses TRBV25-1 and TRBJ1-2; D unresolved. The germline V gene encodes CDR1 MGHDK and CDR2 SYGVNS. The CDR3 sequence is 15 residues long. V shed 6 bases and J shed 0 bases, with 14 bases lying between them. The DNA for the CDR3 is TGTGCCAGCAGGGGAGACGCCGGGACTAACTATGGCTACACCTTC. Translated, it gives CASRGDAGTNYGYTF.

This clone was seen just once. V and J are TRBV9 and TRBJ2-7, with D possibly TRBD2 on 5 matching bases. V was clipped by 0 bases and J by 2 bases, with 9 bases between them. Per germline, CDR1 SGDLS and CDR2 YYNGEE. This CDR3 contains 14 residues. CDR3 protein: CASSVAGGPYEQYF. CDR3 nucleotides: TGTGCCAGCAGCGTAGCGGGCGGGCCCTACGAGCAGTACTTC.

The rearrangement uses TRBV15 and TRBJ1-5; no clear D. Looked up from germline, CDR1 is LNHNV and CDR2 is YYDKDF (reference sequence). Trimming pared 4 bases from V and 6 bases from J, leaving 10 bases between. The CDR3 has 13 residues. The CDR3 nucleotides are TGTGCCACCAGCATTACGGGAGTTCAGCCCCAGCATTTT. Its protein product is CATSITGVQPQHF. Full variable domain (missing parts from reference TRBV15 and TRBJ1-5): DAMVIQNPRYQVTQFGKPVTLSCSQTLNHNVMYWYQQKSSQAPKLLFHYYDKDFNNEADTPDNFQSRRPNTSFCFLDIRSPGLGDTAMYLCATSITGVQPQHFGDGTRLSIL.

The chain couples TRBV3-1 (or the pseudogene TRBV3-2) to TRBJ2-6, with 7 positions matching TRBD2. From germline, CDR1 is LGHDT and CDR2 YNNKEL (reference sequence). This CDR3 has 20 residues. V was clipped by 0 bases and J by 2 bases; unmatched bases: 13. The CDR3 nucleotides are TGTGCCAGCAGCCAAGACCCACCGGGGGGTAGTAGTCCTGGGGCCAACGTCCTGACTTTC. This translates into CASSQDPPGGSSPGANVLTF.

The chain is built from TRBV9 and TRBJ2-1, with 9 bases fitting TRBD1. CDR1 is SGDLS and CDR2 is YYNGEE in the germline V gene. There are 15 residues in the CDR3. Trimming at V came to 0 bases and at J to 10 bases, leaving 8 bases not matched to a gene. The CDR3 DNA sequence: TGTGCCAGCAGCGTAGGTCGGACAGGGGTAGACGAGCAGTTCTTC. The encoded protein is CASSVGRTGVDEQFF.

This clone was picked up a small number of times. In nucleotides, the CDR3 is TGTGCCAGCAGCGAACAGGGGATCACTGAAGCTTTCTTT. This gives the protein CASSEQGITEAFF. The rearrangement joins TRBV2 to TRBJ1-1; 7 bases are shared with TRBD1. The CDR3 is made up of 13 amino acids. Germline V gene data show CDR1 as SNHLY and CDR2 as FYNNEI. The ends lost 6 bases at V and 4 bases at J; junction bases unmatched: 5.

The V and J genes are TRBV28 and TRBJ1-5, with 8 bases fitting TRBD1. After removal of 6 bases from V and 2 bases from J, the junction contained 6 bases not matched to a gene. CDR3 length: 15 amino acids. Germline V lookup: CDR1 MDHEN, CDR2 SYDVKM. The CDR3 protein is CASRQPGGGNQPQHF. For the CDR3, the DNA is TGTGCCAGCAGACAACCAGGGGGCGGCAATCAGCCCCAGCATTTT.

The chain is built from TRBV27 and TRBJ2-7, with 9 bases aligning to TRBD1. Germline assignment: CDR1 MNHEY and CDR2 SMNVEV (reference sequence). The CDR3 is made up of 15 amino acids. With 5 bases clipped from V and 3 bases from J, the junction kept 8 bases outside the gene matches. The CDR3 DNA is TGTGCCAGCAGTCTCCTGGGGACAGGGCTCTACGAGCAGTACTTC. Translation: CASSLLGTGLYEQYF.

The chain employs TRBV7-9 and TRBJ1-2, with D possibly matching TRBD1 (6 bases). CDR1 is SEHNR, CDR2 FQNEAQ, per germline (reference sequence). The ends were cut back, 3 bases at V and 4 bases at J, with 6 bases in the middle. This CDR3 spans 12 amino acids. The CDR3 reads CASSLDSYGYTF. DNA for the CDR3: TGTGCCAGCAGCTTGGACAGCTATGGCTACACCTTC.

The chain combines TRBV4-3 with TRBJ2-7; 7 nucleotides match TRBD2. CDR1 is LGHNA and CDR2 is YSLEER in the germline V gene. CDR3 length: 14 amino acids. Trimming took 4 bases from V and 5 from J; bases not matched to a gene: 8. Here the CDR3 DNA reads TGCGCCAGCAGCCCGGTGGGAGGGACCAACGAGCAGTACTTC. This translates into CASSPVGGTNEQYF.

This rearrangement joins TRBV13 to TRBJ1-2, with a possible D match to TRBD1 (6 bases). V was shortened by 4 bases and J by 2 bases, with 17 bases between the two germline ends. The CDR3 has 16 amino acids. In germline, CDR1 is PRHDT, CDR2 FYEKMQ (reference sequence). CDR3 nucleotides: TGTGCCAGCAGCTCATGGGGGGGGCCCCGGAACTATGGCTACACCTTC. It encodes CASSSWGGPRNYGYTF. The full variable domain, in which reference TRBV13 and TRBJ1-2 provide the parts outside the CDR3, is AAGVIQSPRHLIKEKRETATLKCYPIPRHDTVYWYQQGPGQDPQFLISFYEKMQSDKGSIPDRFSAQQFSDYHSELNMSSLELGDSALYFCASSSWGGPRNYGYTFGSGTRLTVV.